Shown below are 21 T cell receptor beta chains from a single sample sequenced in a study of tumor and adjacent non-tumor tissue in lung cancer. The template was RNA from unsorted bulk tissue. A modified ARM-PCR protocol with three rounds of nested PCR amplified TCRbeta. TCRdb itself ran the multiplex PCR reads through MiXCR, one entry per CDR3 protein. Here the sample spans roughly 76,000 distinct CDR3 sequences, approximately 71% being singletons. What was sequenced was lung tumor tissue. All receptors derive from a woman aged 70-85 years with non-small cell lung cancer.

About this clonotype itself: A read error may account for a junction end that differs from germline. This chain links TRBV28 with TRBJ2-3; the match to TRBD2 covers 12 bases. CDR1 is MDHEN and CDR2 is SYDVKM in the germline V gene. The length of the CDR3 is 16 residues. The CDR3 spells CASSSGLAGFTDTQYF. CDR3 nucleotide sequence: TGTGCCAGTAGTTCAGGACTAGCGGGATTCACAGATACGCAGTATTTT.

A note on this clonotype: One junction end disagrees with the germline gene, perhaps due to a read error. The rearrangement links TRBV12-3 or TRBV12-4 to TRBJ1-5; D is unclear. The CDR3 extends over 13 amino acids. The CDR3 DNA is TGTGACAGCAGCATAGATGGAAATCAGCCCCAGCATTTT. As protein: CDSSIDGNQPQHF.

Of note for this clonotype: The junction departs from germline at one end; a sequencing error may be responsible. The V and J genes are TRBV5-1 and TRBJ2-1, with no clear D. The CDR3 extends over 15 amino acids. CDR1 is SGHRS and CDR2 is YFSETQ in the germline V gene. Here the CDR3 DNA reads TGCGCCAGTAGCTCGGGTACGGGCTCCTACAATGAGCAGTTCTTC. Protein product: CASSSGTGSYNEQFF.

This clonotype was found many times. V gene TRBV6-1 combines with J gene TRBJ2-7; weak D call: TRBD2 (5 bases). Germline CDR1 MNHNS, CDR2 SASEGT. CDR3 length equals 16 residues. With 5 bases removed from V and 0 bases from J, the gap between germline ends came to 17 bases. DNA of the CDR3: TGTGCCAGCAGTACCTCATTTAGCGTCCTCTCCTACGAGCAGTACTTC. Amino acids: CASSTSFSVLSYEQYF.

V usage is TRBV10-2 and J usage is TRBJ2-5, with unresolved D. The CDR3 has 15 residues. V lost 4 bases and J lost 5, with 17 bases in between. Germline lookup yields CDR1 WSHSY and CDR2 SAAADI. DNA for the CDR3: TGCGCCAGCAGTGTGCCGAGCTCCCTCCAGGAGACCCAGTACTTC. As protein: CASSVPSSLQETQYF.

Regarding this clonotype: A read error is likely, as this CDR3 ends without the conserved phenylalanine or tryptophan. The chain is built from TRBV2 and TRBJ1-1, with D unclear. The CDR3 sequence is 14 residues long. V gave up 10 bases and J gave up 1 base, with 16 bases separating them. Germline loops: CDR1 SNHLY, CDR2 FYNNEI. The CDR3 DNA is TGTGCCATCAGCCCTCAGTTAGAGAACACTGAAGCTTTCTAT. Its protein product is CAISPQLENTEAFY.

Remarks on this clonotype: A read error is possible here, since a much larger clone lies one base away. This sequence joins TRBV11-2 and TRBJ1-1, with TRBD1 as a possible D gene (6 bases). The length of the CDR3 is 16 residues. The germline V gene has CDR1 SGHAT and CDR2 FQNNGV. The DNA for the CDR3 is TGTACCAGCAGCTTAAGGGGGGCGAATTGGAACACTGAAGCTTTCTTT. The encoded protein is CTSSLRGANWNTEAFF.

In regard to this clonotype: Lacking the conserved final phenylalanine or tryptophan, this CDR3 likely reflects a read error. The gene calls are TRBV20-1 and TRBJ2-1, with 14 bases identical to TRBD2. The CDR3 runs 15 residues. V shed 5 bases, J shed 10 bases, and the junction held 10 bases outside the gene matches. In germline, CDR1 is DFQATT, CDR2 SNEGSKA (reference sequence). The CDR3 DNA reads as TGCAGTGCTGTACCGGGACTAGCGGGGGAGTGGGAGCAGTTCATC. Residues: CSAVPGLAGEWEQFI.

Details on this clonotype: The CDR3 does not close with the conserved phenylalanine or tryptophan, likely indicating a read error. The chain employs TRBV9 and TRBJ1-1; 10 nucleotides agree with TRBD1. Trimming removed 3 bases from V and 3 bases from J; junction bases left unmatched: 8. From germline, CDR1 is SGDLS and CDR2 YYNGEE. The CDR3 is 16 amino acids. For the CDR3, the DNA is TGTGCCAGCAGCGACTTCGACAGGGGGCGCGACACTGAAGCTTTCCTC. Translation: CASSDFDRGRDTEAFL.

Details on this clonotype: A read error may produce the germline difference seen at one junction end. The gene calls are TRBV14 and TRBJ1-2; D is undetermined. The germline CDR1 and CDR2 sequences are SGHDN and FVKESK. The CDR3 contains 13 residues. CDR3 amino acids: CASSQARSYSYTF. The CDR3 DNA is TGTGCCAGCAGCCAAGCGCGCAGCTATAGCTACACCTTC.

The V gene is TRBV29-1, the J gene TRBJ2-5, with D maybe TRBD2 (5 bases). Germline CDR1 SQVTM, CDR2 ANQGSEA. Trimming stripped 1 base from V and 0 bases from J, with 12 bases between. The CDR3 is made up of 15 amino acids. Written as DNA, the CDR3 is TGCAGCGTTGAAGGAGGGTATGCCGACCAAGAGACCCAGTACTTC. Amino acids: CSVEGGYADQETQYF.

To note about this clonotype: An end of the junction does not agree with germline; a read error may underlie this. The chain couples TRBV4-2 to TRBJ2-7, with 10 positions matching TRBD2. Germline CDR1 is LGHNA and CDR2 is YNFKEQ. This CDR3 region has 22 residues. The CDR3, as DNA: TGTGCCGGCAGCCAAGTTTTCATCAGACTACTAGCGGGATCACCGAGCTCCTACGAGCAGTACTTC. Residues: CAGSQVFIRLLAGSPSSYEQYF.

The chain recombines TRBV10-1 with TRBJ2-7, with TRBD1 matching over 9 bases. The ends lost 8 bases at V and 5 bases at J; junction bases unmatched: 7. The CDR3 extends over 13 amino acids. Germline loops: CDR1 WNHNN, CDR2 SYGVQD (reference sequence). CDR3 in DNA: TGCGCCAGCGGTCGGGACAGGGACAACGAGCAGTACTTC. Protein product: CASGRDRDNEQYF.

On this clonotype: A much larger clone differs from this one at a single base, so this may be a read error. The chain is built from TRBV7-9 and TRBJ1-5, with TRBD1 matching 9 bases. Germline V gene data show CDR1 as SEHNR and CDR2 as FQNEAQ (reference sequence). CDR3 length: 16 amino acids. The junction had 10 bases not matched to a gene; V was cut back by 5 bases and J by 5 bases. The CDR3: CASSAGTGSGDQPQHF. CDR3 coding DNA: TGTGCCAGCAGCGCCGGGACAGGGAGCGGCGATCAGCCCCAGCATTTT.

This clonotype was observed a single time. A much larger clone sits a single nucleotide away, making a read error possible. This chain's CDR3 is CASTSHLGRDQETQYF. In DNA, the CDR3 is TGTGCCAGCACTTCCCACCTGGGCAGGGACCAAGAGACCCAGTACTTC. V and J are TRBV7-8 and TRBJ2-5; D is possibly TRBD1 (5 bases). Per the germline V gene, CDR1 is SGHVS and CDR2 is FQNEAQ. V was cut by 7 bases and J by 0 bases, with 18 bases left in between. There are 16 residues in the CDR3. Together with reference TRBV7-8 and TRBJ2-5, the CDR3 gives the full variable domain: GAGVSQSPRYKVAKRGQDVALRCDPISGHVSLFWYQQALGQGPEFLTYFQNEAQLDKSGLPSDRFFAERPEGSVSTLKIQRTQQEDSAVYLCASTSHLGRDQETQYFGPGTRLLVL.

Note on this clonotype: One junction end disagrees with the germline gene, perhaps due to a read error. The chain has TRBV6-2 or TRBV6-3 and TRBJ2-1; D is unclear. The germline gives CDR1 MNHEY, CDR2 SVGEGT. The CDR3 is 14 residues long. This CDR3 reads CASCYFCSYNEQFF. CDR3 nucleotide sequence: TGTGCCAGCTGTTATTTCTGCAGCTACAATGAGCAGTTCTTC.

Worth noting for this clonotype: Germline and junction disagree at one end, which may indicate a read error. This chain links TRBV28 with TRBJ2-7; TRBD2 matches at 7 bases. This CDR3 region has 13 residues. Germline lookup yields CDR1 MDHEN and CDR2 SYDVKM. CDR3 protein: CASSSSGDYEQHF. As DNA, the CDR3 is TGTGCCAGCAGCTCAAGCGGGGATTACGAGCAGCACTTC.

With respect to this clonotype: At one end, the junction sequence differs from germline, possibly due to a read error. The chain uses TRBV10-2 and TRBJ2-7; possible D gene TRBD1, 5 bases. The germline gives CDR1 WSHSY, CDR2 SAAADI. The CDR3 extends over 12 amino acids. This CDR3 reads CANSTRGHEQYF. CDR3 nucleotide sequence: TGCGCCAACAGTACAAGGGGCCACGAGCAGTACTTC.

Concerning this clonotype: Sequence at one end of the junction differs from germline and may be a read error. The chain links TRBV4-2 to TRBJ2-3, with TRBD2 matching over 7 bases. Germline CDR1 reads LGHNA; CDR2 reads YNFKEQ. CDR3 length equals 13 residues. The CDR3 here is CASSLTSRDTRYF. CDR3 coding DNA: TGTGCCAGCAGCCTGACTAGCAGAGATACGCGGTATTTT.

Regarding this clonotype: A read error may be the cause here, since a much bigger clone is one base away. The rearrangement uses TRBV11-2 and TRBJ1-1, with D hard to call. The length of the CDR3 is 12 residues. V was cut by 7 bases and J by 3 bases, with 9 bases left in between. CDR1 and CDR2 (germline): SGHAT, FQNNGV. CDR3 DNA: TGTGCCAGCAACCCTTGGGACACTGAAGCTTTCTTT. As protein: CASNPWDTEAFF.

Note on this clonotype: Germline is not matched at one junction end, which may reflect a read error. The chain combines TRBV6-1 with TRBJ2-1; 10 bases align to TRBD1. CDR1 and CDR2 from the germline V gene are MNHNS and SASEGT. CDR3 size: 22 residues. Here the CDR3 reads CASRVRAPTGGLEAGEWNEHFF. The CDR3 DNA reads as TGCGCCAGCAGGGTTCGAGCCCCGACAGGGGGCCTTGAGGCGGGAGAGTGGAATGAGCATTTCTTC.